This T cell receptor (beta chain) emerged from a study of identical twins. This CDR3 contains 14 residues. The V and J ends lost 1 base and 8 bases respectively, with 15 bases between them. Germline lookup yields CDR1 DFQATT and CDR2 SNEGSKA (reference sequence). The authors used template switching to add a universal primer site and gave cDNA unique molecular identifiers. TCRdb itself ran the 5' RACE reads through MiXCR, one entry per CDR3 protein. The profile shows 260,000 or so distinct CDR3 sequences, 6% to 8.5% of them singletons. These data also formed part of another study, on yellow fever vaccine responses in identical twins.

The sequence came from a young woman in good health. The chain couples TRBV20-1 to TRBJ2-1; D gene uncertain. Input material: CD8+ T cells sorted from blood. The DNA for the CDR3 is TGCAGTGCTAGAGTGCAGGCACACCCGGATGAGCAGTTCTTC. As protein: CSARVQAHPDEQFF.